The next 29 T cell receptor beta chains were all read from a single sample in a study of T cell changes during pregnancy in multiple sclerosis. Assay: immunoSEQ multiplex PCR; the TCRdb copy retains only in-frame clones and omits some. The sample holds some 60,000 clones, around nine tenths seen once. The sequences come from peripheral blood, collected in the third trimester of pregnancy. The source is a female donor in good health, enrolled as a control in a pregnancy study.

CDR3 sequence reads: CASSPNGRVTEAFF. CDR3 DNA sequence: TGTGCCAGCTCACCAAACGGGCGGGTGACTGAAGCTTTCTTT. V usage is TRBV18 and J usage is TRBJ1-1; no firm D call. Germline assignment: CDR1 KGHSH and CDR2 LQKENI. Trimming shortened V by 2 bases and J by 5 bases, and 12 bases separated the two germline ends. CDR3 length equals 14 residues.

The chain uses TRBV27 and TRBJ2-3; 12 positions agree with TRBD2. The germline gives CDR1 MNHEY, CDR2 SMNVEV (reference sequence). J gave up 4 bases and V 3 bases, and 5 bases lay outside the gene matches. This CDR3 is built from 16 residues. CDR3 sequence (DNA): TGTGCCAGCAGTTTTTTTGGACTAGCGGGATCAGATACGCAGTATTTT. Amino acids: CASSFFGLAGSDTQYF.

As DNA, the CDR3 is TGTGCCACCCGGACTAGCTCCTACAATGAGCAGTTCTTC. Its translation is CATRTSSYNEQFF. The gene calls are TRBV19 and TRBJ2-1; 7 nucleotides line up with TRBD2. CDR1 LNHDA and CDR2 SQIVND come from the germline V gene (reference sequence). V shed 10 bases and J 0 bases; nucleotides not matched to a gene: 3. CDR3 size: 13 residues.

CDR3 in DNA: TGCAGCGTTGAAAAAAGTGGGGGACAGGGGGCTGGCTACACCTTC. This sequence encodes CSVEKSGGQGAGYTF. This sequence joins TRBV29-1 and TRBJ1-2, with 12 nucleotides matching TRBD1. V dropped 2 bases and J dropped 7; count of bases not matched to a gene: 8. This CDR3 comprises 15 residues. CDR1 is SQVTM and CDR2 is ANQGSEA in the germline V gene.

V and J are TRBV14 and TRBJ2-5; 12 bases match TRBD2. Germline CDR1 is SGHDN and CDR2 is FVKESK. The length of the CDR3 is 17 residues. Losses at the gene ends were 1 base for V and 6 bases for J; bases not matched to a gene: 9. In DNA form, the CDR3 reads TGTGCCAGCAGCCAAGCCGGTGGGCTAGCGGGGGGGAAGACCCAGTACTTC. This translates into CASSQAGGLAGGKTQYF.

CDR3 DNA sequence: TGTGCCAGCAGCGAGGAATATACCTACTACAATGAGCAGTTCTTC. Amino acid sequence: CASSEEYTYYNEQFF. The chain employs TRBV2 and TRBJ2-1; D gene uncertain. Trimming removed 6 bases from V and 3 bases from J, with 15 bases in between. The CDR3 is 15 amino acids. Germline CDR1 SNHLY, CDR2 FYNNEI.

The chain couples TRBV5-5 to TRBJ2-1; tentatively, D is TRBD1 (5 bases). This CDR3 comprises 15 residues. The V gene lost 0 bases and the J gene lost 3 bases, with 10 bases spanning the gap. Germline-derived CDR1 and CDR2 are SGHKS and YYEKEE (reference sequence). The CDR3 protein is CASSLVSGNYNEQFF. The CDR3 DNA is TGTGCCAGCAGCTTGGTATCAGGGAACTACAATGAGCAGTTCTTC.

The chain combines TRBV2 with TRBJ1-1; D is unresolved. V gave up 2 bases and J gave up 4 bases, with 5 bases separating them. The CDR3 extends over 12 amino acids. Germline V gene data show CDR1 as SNHLY and CDR2 as FYNNEI. The CDR3 is CASSEQFTEAFF. DNA for the CDR3: TGTGCCAGCAGTGAACAGTTCACTGAAGCTTTCTTT.

The chain is built from TRBV29-1 and TRBJ2-3; 8 nucleotides align to TRBD2. Germline CDR1 reads SQVTM; CDR2 reads ANQGSEA. This CDR3 has 16 residues. Unmatched junction bases numbered 11, after V lost 3 bases and J lost 3 bases. CDR3 residues: CSVEEERGGVTDTQYF. As DNA, the CDR3 is TGCAGCGTTGAGGAGGAACGGGGGGGGGTAACAGATACGCAGTATTTT.

The rearrangement uses TRBV28 and TRBJ2-7; the match to TRBD1 covers 7 bases. Losses at the gene ends were 4 bases for V and 5 bases for J; bases not matched to a gene: 11. The CDR3 is 15 amino acids. Germline-derived CDR1 and CDR2 are MDHEN and SYDVKM. In DNA, the CDR3 is TGTGCCAGCAGTTCCGACAGGGCTTCTTTGGACGAGCAGTACTTC. It yields the protein CASSSDRASLDEQYF.

This chain joins TRBV5-1 and TRBJ2-7; 8 nucleotides line up with TRBD1. Trimming cost V 4 bases and J 3 bases; bases outside gene matches: 6. The CDR3 spans 14 residues. The germline V gene has CDR1 SGHRS and CDR2 YFSETQ. CDR3 coding DNA: TGCGCCAGCAGCCCAGGACAGGGAAACTACGAGCAGTACTTC. Translating it yields CASSPGQGNYEQYF. The full variable domain, its missing parts supplied by reference TRBV5-1 and TRBJ2-7, is KAGVTQTPRYLIKTRGQQVTLSCSPISGHRSVSWYQQTPGQGLQFLFEYFSETQRNKGNFPGRFSGRQFSNSRSEMNVSTLELGDSALYLCASSPGQGNYEQYFGPGTRLTVT.

This clone occurred a few times. This chain connects TRBV2 to TRBJ1-2; 7 positions agree with TRBD1. Germline-derived CDR1 and CDR2 are SNHLY and FYNNEI. With 6 bases clipped from V and 3 bases from J, the junction kept 7 bases outside the gene matches. This CDR3 is 14 amino acids long. CDR3 DNA sequence: TGTGCCAGCAGGCCGACGGGACAGCACTATGGCTACACCTTC. Protein: CASRPTGQHYGYTF.

The rearrangement joins TRBV19 to TRBJ2-7; 8 bases agree with TRBD2. After removal of 8 bases from V and 2 bases from J, the junction contained 8 bases not matched to a gene. The CDR3 has 14 amino acids. Germline values: CDR1 LNHDA, CDR2 SQIVND (reference sequence). Here the CDR3 DNA reads TGTGCCAGTCACAGCAGCGGGAGACCCTACGAGCAGTACTTC. Translation gives CASHSSGRPYEQYF.

This clone was picked up one time. CDR3 DNA: TGCGCTAGACAGGGCATAGATACGCAGTATTTT. Protein product: CARQGIDTQYF. The genes are TRBV20-1 and TRBJ2-3; 7 bases are shared with TRBD1. CDR3 size: 11 residues. CDR1 and CDR2 from the germline V gene are DFQATT and SNEGSKA (reference sequence).

The rearrangement joins TRBV6-1 to TRBJ2-7, with a possible D match to TRBD2 (7 bases). There are 15 residues in the CDR3. The germline CDR1 and CDR2 sequences are MNHNS and SASEGT. The ends were cut back, 8 bases at V and 4 bases at J, with 21 bases in the middle. As DNA, the CDR3 is TGTGCCAGCGAAAGGGGGGGAGGCCAAGGGTACGAGCAGTACTTC. It translates to CASERGGGQGYEQYF.

J is TRBJ1-1 and V is TRBV5-1; possibly TRBD1 for D (6 bases). Germline lookup yields CDR1 SGHRS and CDR2 YFSETQ. Trimming stripped 3 bases from V and 2 bases from J, with 8 bases between. CDR3 length: 13 residues. In nucleotides, the CDR3 is TGCGCCAGCAGCTGGACAGCTAACACTGAAGCTTTCTTT. This codes for CASSWTANTEAFF.

This chain connects TRBV19 to TRBJ1-2; D might be TRBD1 (6 bases). Germline V gene lookup returns CDR1 LNHDA and CDR2 SQIVND (reference sequence). Trimming pared 1 base from V and 3 bases from J, leaving 12 bases between. The CDR3 sequence is 15 residues long. Here the CDR3 reads CASSIVPTGDYGYTF. The CDR3, as DNA: TGTGCCAGTAGTATAGTCCCGACAGGAGACTATGGCTACACCTTC.

The chain recombines TRBV5-4 with TRBJ1-4, with a possible D match to TRBD1 (6 bases). The CDR3 spans 14 residues. The V gene's germline CDR1 is SGHNT and CDR2 YYREEE (reference sequence). Trimming took 2 bases from V and 5 from J, leaving 10 bases between them. The CDR3 loop is CASSFADRNEKLFF. The DNA for the CDR3 is TGTGCCAGCAGCTTTGCGGACAGAAATGAAAAACTGTTTTTT.

The rearrangement uses TRBV11-2 and TRBJ2-1; possibly TRBD2 for D (6 bases). V dropped 2 bases and J dropped 2 bases, with 10 bases sitting between them. The CDR3 has 15 residues. Per the germline V gene, CDR1 is SGHAT and CDR2 is FQNNGV. CDR3 sequence: CASSLRDFPYNEQFF. The CDR3 region has the DNA TGTGCCAGCAGCTTAAGGGACTTCCCCTACAATGAGCAGTTCTTC.

V is TRBV7-6 and J is TRBJ2-7; 8 bases align to TRBD1. The J segment lost 6 bases and the V segment lost 0 bases, leaving 13 bases of the junction unmatched. The CDR3 contains 17 residues. Looked up from germline, CDR1 is SGHVS and CDR2 is FNYEAQ. CDR3 sequence: CASSLAVPLDRGVEQYF. CDR3 nucleotides: TGTGCCAGCAGCTTAGCCGTTCCGTTAGACAGGGGCGTCGAGCAGTACTTC. The whole variable domain, filled in from reference TRBV7-6 and TRBJ2-7, reads GAGVSQSPRYKVTKRGQDVALRCDPISGHVSLYWYRQALGQGPEFLTYFNYEAQQDKSGLPNDRFSAERPEGSISTLTIQRTEQRDSAMYRCASSLAVPLDRGVEQYFGPGTRLTVT.

The chain has TRBV6-1 and TRBJ1-4; TRBD1 is a possible D gene (5 bases). CDR1 and CDR2 from the germline V gene are MNHNS and SASEGT. The length of the CDR3 is 15 residues. Trimming removed 2 bases from V and 5 bases from J, with 12 bases in between. CDR3 nucleotide sequence: TGTGCCAGCAGTGAAACAGGAGCACCAAATGAAAAACTGTTTTTT. This gives the protein CASSETGAPNEKLFF.

The genes are TRBV4-3 and TRBJ2-7; D not certain. V was pared by 0 bases and J by 0 bases, with 12 bases between. Germline V gives CDR1 LGHNA, CDR2 YSLEER. The CDR3 consists of 16 residues. CDR3 sequence (DNA): TGCGCCAGCAGCCAAGACAAAGGAGCCCCCTCCTACGAGCAGTACTTC. Translation: CASSQDKGAPSYEQYF.

The chain carries TRBV13 and TRBJ2-2, with D tentatively TRBD2 (5 bases). CDR3 length equals 16 residues. The germline V and J ends were trimmed by 5 bases and 6 bases, with 19 bases remaining between them. Germline CDR1 PRHDT, CDR2 FYEKMQ (reference sequence). CDR3: CASSLKGAQEAGELFF. CDR3 nucleotide sequence: TGTGCCAGCAGCCTCAAAGGAGCCCAGGAGGCCGGGGAGCTGTTTTTT.

The genes are TRBV2 and TRBJ2-1, with no clear D. The germline gives CDR1 SNHLY, CDR2 FYNNEI. There are 10 residues in the CDR3. The germline V and J ends were trimmed by 8 bases and 8 bases, with 7 bases remaining between them. The CDR3 nucleotides are TGTGCCAGCTCGTCCCATGAGCAGTTCTTC. It translates to CASSSHEQFF.

V is TRBV10-3 and J is TRBJ1-1; D is uncertain. This CDR3 spans 13 amino acids. Germline V gene data show CDR1 as ENHRY and CDR2 as SYGVKD. Deletions cut 7 bases from V and 5 bases from J, with 14 bases between. The DNA of the CDR3 is TGTGCCATCACGACTAGATTGAGTACTGAAGCTTTCTTT. Its translation is CAITTRLSTEAFF.

The chain recombines TRBV7-2 with TRBJ1-2; D is uncertain. Trimming left V 1 base short and J 4 bases short, with 16 bases between. CDR1 SGHTA and CDR2 FQGNSA come from the germline V gene. This CDR3 has 16 residues. The CDR3 region is CASSLVASQSPYGYTF. Here the CDR3 DNA reads TGTGCCAGCAGCTTAGTAGCGTCCCAGAGCCCCTATGGCTACACCTTC.

The chain carries TRBV5-1 and TRBJ2-5; D is ambiguous. Germline values: CDR1 SGHRS, CDR2 YFSETQ. The CDR3 extends over 12 amino acids. V lost 0 bases to trimming and J lost 4 bases, with 4 bases between them. CDR3 DNA: TGCGCCAGCAGCTTGGATCTAGAGACCCAGTACTTC. Its protein is CASSLDLETQYF. Full variable domain (remainder filled in from reference TRBV5-1 and TRBJ2-5): KAGVTQTPRYLIKTRGQQVTLSCSPISGHRSVSWYQQTPGQGLQFLFEYFSETQRNKGNFPGRFSGRQFSNSRSEMNVSTLELGDSALYLCASSLDLETQYFGPGTRLLVL.

The chain couples TRBV5-1 to TRBJ2-6; no definite D call. The germline V and J ends were trimmed by 1 base and 0 bases, with 8 bases remaining between them. The germline V gene has CDR1 SGHRS and CDR2 YFSETQ. The CDR3 is made up of 16 amino acids. The CDR3 protein is CASSLSASSGANVLTF. CDR3 DNA: TGCGCCAGCAGCTTGAGCGCCTCCTCTGGGGCCAACGTCCTGACTTTC.

The CDR3 DNA reads as TGTGCCAGCAGCTTACGAGGCCAGTTCTACAATGAGCAGTTCTTC. It encodes CASSLRGQFYNEQFF. The V and J genes are TRBV11-2 and TRBJ2-1; D unclear. The CDR3 length is 15 residues. V lost 2 bases and J 3 bases, leaving 11 bases between the germline ends. CDR1 SGHAT and CDR2 FQNNGV come from the germline V gene.